A selection of T cell receptor beta chains follows, all from one sample in a study of T cell repertoires in ileal Crohn's disease. TCRdb keeps only in-frame clones here, not all; method: immunoSEQ multiplex PCR. Counted here are fewer than 20,000 clones, roughly 91% occurring once; the ten biggest clones make up roughly 3.4%. The sequencing input was ileal tissue. These receptor sequences come from an adult with Crohn's disease. CDR3s include the opening cysteine and the closing phenylalanine or tryptophan. A D gene is named only where the DNA matches it firmly. Size is stated for part of the rows, as once, few or many counts, or as a class when the clone is expanded.

clone_size	d_call	v_call	j_call	cdr3_aa	cdr3_nt
NA	NA	TRBV6-1	TRBJ2-6	CASSHTRSGANVLTF	TGTGCCAGCAGTCATACAAGATCTGGGGCCAACGTCCTGACTTTC
NA	TRBD1	TRBV29-1	TRBJ1-2	CSGEGDRGERGYTF	TGCAGCGGGGAGGGGGACAGGGGGGAACGCGGCTACACCTTC
once	NA	TRBV7-3	TRBJ2-2	CASSLWDGGPAGELFF	TGTGCCAGCAGCTTATGGGACGGGGGGCCGGCCGGGGAGCTGTTTTTT
few	TRBD2	TRBV7-2	TRBJ2-1	CASSPPTSGGVIEQFF	TGTGCCAGCAGCCCGCCGACTAGCGGGGGGGTGATTGAGCAGTTCTTC
NA	NA	TRBV27	TRBJ2-7	CASGTRQSYEQYF	TGTGCCAGCGGGACACGGCAATCCTACGAGCAGTACTTC
NA	NA	TRBV11-2	TRBJ2-3	CASSGLGQLGDTQYF	TGTGCCAGCAGCGGCCTAGGACAGCTGGGGGATACGCAGTATTTT
once	TRBD1	TRBV5-1	TRBJ2-7	CASSPGTGGSYEQYF	TGCGCCAGCAGCCCGGGGACAGGGGGATCCTACGAGCAGTACTTC
NA	NA	TRBV4-1	TRBJ2-3	CASSQSLRGTDTQYF	TGCGCCAGCAGCCAAAGTCTCCGCGGCACAGATACGCAGTATTTT
once	NA	TRBV11-2	TRBJ1-6	CASSRANFNSPLHF	TGTGCCAGCAGCCGCGCAAATTTTAATTCACCCCTCCACTTT
NA	TRBD1	TRBV18	TRBJ2-7	CASSLRGPGQDSYEQYF	TGTGCCAGCTCACTCCGAGGGCCGGGACAGGACTCCTACGAGCAGTACTTC
NA	NA	TRBV2	TRBJ1-3	CASSVLSSGNTIYF	TGTGCCAGCAGCGTTCTGAGCTCTGGAAACACCATATATTTT